This T cell receptor beta chain was obtained from a study of regulatory T cells in long-lasting Graves disease. Germline V gives CDR1 SGDLS, CDR2 YYNGEE. V gave up 1 base and J gave up 5 bases, with 15 bases separating them. This CDR3 has 16 residues. Both iRepertoire HTBI primers and Arm-PCR of CDR3 regions were used to build the TCR beta libraries. TCRdb re-analysed the multiplex PCR reads in MiXCR, keeping a single row per CDR3 protein. Among around 430,000 distinct CDR3 sequences listed, about 20% were seen once. General study findings and limits: Researchers examined only peripheral blood and not thyroid tissue.

This sample's time point: persistent/refractory GD, antithyroid drugs over 5 years with positive TRAb. PBMCs were the source of the RNA used for TCR sequencing. Concerning this clonotype itself: Its antigen is as yet unknown.

J is TRBJ2-2 and V is TRBV9; either TRBD1 or TRBD2 may fit D (5 bases each). This clonotype originated in a female donor with Graves disease. The sequences come from peripheral blood mononuclear cells (PBMCs), collected when the disease was refractory, from a patient treated with antithyroid drugs. CDR3 in DNA: TGTGCCAGCAGCGTAACTGGGGGAGCAGTAACCGGGGAGCTGTTTTTT. It yields the protein CASSVTGGAVTGELFF.